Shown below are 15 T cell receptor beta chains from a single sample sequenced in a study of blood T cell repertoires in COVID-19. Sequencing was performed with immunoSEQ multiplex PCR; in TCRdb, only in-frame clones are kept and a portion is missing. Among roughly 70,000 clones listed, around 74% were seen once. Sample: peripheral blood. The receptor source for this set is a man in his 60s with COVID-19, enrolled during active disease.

CDR3 DNA sequence: TGCGCCAGCAGCTTGGCAGGGGCCGAGAATTCACCCCTCCACTTT. Translation: CASSLAGAENSPLHF. The genes are TRBV5-1 and TRBJ1-6, with TRBD1 as a possible D gene (6 bases). Trimming removed 0 bases from V and 7 bases from J, with 11 bases in between. The length of the CDR3 is 15 residues. Germline loops: CDR1 SGHRS, CDR2 YFSETQ.

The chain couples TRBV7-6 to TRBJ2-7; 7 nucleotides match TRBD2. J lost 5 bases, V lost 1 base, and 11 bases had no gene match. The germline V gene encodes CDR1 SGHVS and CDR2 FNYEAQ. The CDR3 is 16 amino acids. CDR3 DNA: TGTGCCAGCAGCTTAGAGGTGGCGGGAGTGGTAAACGAGCAGTACTTC. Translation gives CASSLEVAGVVNEQYF.

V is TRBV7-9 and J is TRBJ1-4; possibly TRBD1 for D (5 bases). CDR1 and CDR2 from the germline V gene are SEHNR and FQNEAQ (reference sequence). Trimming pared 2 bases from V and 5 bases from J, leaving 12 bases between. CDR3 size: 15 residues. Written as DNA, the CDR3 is TGTGCCAGCAGCTTACAAGGGGATTGGAATGAAAAACTGTTTTTT. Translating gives CASSLQGDWNEKLFF.

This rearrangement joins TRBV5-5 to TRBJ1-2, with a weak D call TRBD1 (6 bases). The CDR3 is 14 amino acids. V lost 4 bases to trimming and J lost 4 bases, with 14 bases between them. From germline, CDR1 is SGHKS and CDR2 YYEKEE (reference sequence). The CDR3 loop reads CASSAQQGTYGYTF. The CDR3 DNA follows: TGTGCCAGCAGCGCCCAACAGGGTACCTATGGCTACACCTTC.

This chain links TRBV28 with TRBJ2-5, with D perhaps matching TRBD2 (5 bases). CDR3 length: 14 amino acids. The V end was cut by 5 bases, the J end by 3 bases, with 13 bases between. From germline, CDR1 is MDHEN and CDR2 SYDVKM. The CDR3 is CASSRQSGEETQYF. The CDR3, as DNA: TGTGCCAGCAGTCGCCAGTCCGGGGAAGAGACCCAGTACTTC.

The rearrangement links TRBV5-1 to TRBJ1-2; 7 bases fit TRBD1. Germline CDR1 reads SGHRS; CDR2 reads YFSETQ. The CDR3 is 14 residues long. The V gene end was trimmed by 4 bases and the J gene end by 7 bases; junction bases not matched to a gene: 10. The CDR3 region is CASSAGGPMSGYTF. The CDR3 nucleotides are TGCGCCAGCAGCGCAGGGGGTCCGATGAGTGGCTACACCTTC. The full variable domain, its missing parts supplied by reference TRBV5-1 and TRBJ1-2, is KAGVTQTPRYLIKTRGQQVTLSCSPISGHRSVSWYQQTPGQGLQFLFEYFSETQRNKGNFPGRFSGRQFSNSRSEMNVSTLELGDSALYLCASSAGGPMSGYTFGSGTRLTVV.

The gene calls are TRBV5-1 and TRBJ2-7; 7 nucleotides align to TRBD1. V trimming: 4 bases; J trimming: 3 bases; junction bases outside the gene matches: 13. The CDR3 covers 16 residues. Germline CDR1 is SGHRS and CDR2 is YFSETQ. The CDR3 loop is CASSAGGSGNFYEQYF. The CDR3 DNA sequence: TGCGCCAGCAGCGCAGGGGGATCGGGGAACTTCTACGAGCAGTACTTC. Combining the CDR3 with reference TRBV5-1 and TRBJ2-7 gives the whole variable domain KAGVTQTPRYLIKTRGQQVTLSCSPISGHRSVSWYQQTPGQGLQFLFEYFSETQRNKGNFPGRFSGRQFSNSRSEMNVSTLELGDSALYLCASSAGGSGNFYEQYFGPGTRLTVT.

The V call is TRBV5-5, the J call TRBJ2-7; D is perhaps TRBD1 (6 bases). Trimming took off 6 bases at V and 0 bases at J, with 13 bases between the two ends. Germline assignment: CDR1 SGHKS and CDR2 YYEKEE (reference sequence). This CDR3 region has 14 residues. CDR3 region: CASNLDRSSYEQYF. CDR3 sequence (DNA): TGTGCCAGCAACCTCGACAGGAGCTCCTACGAGCAGTACTTC.

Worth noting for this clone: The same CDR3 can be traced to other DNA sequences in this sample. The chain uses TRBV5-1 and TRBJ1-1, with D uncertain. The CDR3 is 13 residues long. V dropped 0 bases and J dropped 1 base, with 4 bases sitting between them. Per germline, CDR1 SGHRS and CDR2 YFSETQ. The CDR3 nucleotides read TGCGCCAGCAGCTTGGCCCAGAACACTGAAGCTTTCTTT. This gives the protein CASSLAQNTEAFF.

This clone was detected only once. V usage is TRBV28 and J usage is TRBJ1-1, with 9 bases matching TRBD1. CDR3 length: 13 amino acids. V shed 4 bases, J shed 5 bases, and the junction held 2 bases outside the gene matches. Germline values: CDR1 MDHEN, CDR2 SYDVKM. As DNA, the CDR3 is TGTGCCAGCAGTTACAGGGGGCGGACTGAAGCTTTCTTT. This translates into CASSYRGRTEAFF.

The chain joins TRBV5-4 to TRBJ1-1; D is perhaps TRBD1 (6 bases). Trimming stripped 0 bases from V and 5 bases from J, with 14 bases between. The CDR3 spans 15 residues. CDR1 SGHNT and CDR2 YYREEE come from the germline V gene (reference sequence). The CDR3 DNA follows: TGTGCCAGCAGCTTGGGGTCAACAGGGCTTACTGAAGCTTTCTTT. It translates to CASSLGSTGLTEAFF.

DNA for the CDR3: TGTGCCAGCAGCTTAGGAGCCAGGGAAGGATATCTCTATGGCTACACCTTC. Protein product: CASSLGAREGYLYGYTF. V is TRBV7-9 and J is TRBJ1-2, with D perhaps matching TRBD1 (5 bases). Looked up from germline, CDR1 is SEHNR and CDR2 is FQNEAQ (reference sequence). Trimming took off 1 base at V and 4 bases at J, with 19 bases between the two ends. There are 17 residues in the CDR3.

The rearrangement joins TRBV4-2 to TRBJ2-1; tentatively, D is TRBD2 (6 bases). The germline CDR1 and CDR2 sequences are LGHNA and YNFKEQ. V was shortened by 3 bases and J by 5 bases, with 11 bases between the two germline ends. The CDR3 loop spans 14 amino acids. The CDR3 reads CASSHLSGNNEQFF. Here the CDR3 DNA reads TGTGCCAGCAGCCATCTTAGCGGAAACAATGAGCAGTTCTTC.

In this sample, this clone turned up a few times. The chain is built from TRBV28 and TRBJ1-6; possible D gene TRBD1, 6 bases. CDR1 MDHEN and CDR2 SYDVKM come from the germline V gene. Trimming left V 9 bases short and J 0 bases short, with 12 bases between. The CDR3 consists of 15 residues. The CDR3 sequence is CASVRGSSYNSPLHF. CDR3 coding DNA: TGTGCCAGTGTCAGGGGAAGCTCCTATAATTCACCCCTCCACTTT.

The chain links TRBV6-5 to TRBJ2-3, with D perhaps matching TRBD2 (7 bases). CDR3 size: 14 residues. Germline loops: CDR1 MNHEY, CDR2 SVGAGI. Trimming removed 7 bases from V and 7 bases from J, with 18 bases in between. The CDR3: CASTASRGAHTQYF. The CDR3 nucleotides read TGTGCCAGCACCGCCTCTCGGGGGGCGCATACGCAGTATTTT.